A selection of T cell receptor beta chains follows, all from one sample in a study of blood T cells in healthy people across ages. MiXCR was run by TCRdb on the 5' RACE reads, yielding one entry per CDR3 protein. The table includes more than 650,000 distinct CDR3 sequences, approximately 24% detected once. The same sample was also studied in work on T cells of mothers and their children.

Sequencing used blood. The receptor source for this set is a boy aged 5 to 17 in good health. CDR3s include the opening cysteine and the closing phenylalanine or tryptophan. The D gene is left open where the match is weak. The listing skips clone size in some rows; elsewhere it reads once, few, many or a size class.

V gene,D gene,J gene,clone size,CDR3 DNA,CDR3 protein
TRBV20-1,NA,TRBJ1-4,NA,TGCAGTGCTACCTCCCATGCAACTAATGAAAAACTGTTTTTT,CSATSHATNEKLFF
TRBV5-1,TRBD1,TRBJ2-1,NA,TGCGCCAGCGGCTCGACAGGGGGCTTTAATGAGCAGTTCTTC,CASGSTGGFNEQFF
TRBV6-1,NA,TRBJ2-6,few,TGTGCCAGCAGTGAAGGGGGGACTGGGGCCAACGTCCTGACTTTC,CASSEGGTGANVLTF
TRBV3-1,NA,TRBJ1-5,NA,TGTGCCAGCAGCACAGCACGGAATCAGCCCCAGCATTTT,CASSTARNQPQHF
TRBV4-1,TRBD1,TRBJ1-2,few,TGCGCCAGCAGCCGGACAGGGGCTGATGGCTACACCTTC,CASSRTGADGYTF
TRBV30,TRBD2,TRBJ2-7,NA,TGTGCCTGGAGTGCACCGACTAGCTACTACGAGCAGTACTTC,CAWSAPTSYYEQYF
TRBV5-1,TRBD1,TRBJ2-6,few,TGCGCCAGCAGCTTGGGCCCGGACAGGGCCTCTGGGGCCAACGTCCTGACTTTC,CASSLGPDRASGANVLTF
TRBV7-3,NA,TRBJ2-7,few,TGTGCCAGCAGCGCGGGACAGTTTGGCGAGCAGTACTTC,CASSAGQFGEQYF
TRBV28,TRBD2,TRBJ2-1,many,TGTGCCAGCAGTTTACCCCCAACTAGCGGCGACAATGAGCAGTTCTTC,CASSLPPTSGDNEQFF
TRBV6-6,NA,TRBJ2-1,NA,TGTGCCAGCAGCCCCTCCGCTGAAGTTGAGCAGTTCTTC,CASSPSAEVEQFF
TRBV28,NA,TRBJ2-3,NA,TGTGCCAGCAGCTCTCCATCGACTGGAACCACAGATACGCAGTATTTT,CASSSPSTGTTDTQYF
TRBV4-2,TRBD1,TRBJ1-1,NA,TGTGCCAGCAGCCAAGGAGGGGGGACAGGGTTTGAAGCTTTCTTT,CASSQGGGTGFEAFF
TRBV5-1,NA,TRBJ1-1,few,TGCGCCAGCAGCTTGGGGGAGTACTCTGAAGCTTTCTTT,CASSLGEYSEAFF
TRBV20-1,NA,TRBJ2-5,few,TGCAGTGCTTCCCGGGACCCCAAAGAGACCCAGTACTTC,CSASRDPKETQYF
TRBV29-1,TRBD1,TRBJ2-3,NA,TGCAGCGTCCTGGACAGGTTTAGCACAGATACGCAGTATTTT,CSVLDRFSTDTQYF
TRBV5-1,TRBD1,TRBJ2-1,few,TGCGCCAGCAGCTCGGCGGTAACAGGGGGCACCTCCTACAATGAGCAGTTCTTC,CASSSAVTGGTSYNEQFF
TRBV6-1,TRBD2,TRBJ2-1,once,TGTGCCAGCAGTGAAGCGCCGTCTAGCGGGGGGCGTTACAATGAGCAGTTCTTC,CASSEAPSSGGRYNEQFF
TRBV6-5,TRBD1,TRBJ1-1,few,TGTGCCAGCAGTACTGGGACAGGGGCTAATACTGAAGCTTTCTTT,CASSTGTGANTEAFF
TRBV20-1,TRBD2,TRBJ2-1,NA,TGCAGTGCCCCTAGCGGGGTCGATGAGCAGTTCTTC,CSAPSGVDEQFF
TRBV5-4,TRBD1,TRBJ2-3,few,TGTGCCAGCAGCCCCGAACCGGACAGGGGGCTCGGTACGCAGTATTTT,CASSPEPDRGLGTQYF
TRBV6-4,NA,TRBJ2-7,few,TGTGCCAGCAGTGACATCGGGTCCGAGCAGTACTTC,CASSDIGSEQYF
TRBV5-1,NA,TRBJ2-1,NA,TGCGCCAGCCGCTTCGGGGCTTCCTACAATGAGCAGTTCTTC,CASRFGASYNEQFF
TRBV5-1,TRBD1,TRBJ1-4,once,TGCGCCAGCAGTACCGGGACAGGGGATGAAAAACTGTTTTTT,CASSTGTGDEKLFF
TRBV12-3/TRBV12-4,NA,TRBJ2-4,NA,TGTGCCAGCAGTTTAGCGATCCGGTCCGGGGGAAACATTCAGTACTTC,CASSLAIRSGGNIQYF
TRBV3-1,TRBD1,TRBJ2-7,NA,TGTGCCAGCAGCCAAGATCTTGGGACAGGGGTCCCCTACGAGCAGTACTTC,CASSQDLGTGVPYEQYF
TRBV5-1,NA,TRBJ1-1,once,TGCGCCAGCAGCCGCTCGAGGGCGCGGGCTTTCTTT,CASSRSRARAFF
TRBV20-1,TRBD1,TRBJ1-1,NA,TGCAGTGCTAGAGATAGGACAGGGGGAAAACCTGAAGCTTTCTTT,CSARDRTGGKPEAFF
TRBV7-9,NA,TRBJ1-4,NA,TGTGCCAGCAGCTCGTGGGTGGGGGGCCAATTTGAAAAACTGTTTTTT,CASSSWVGGQFEKLFF
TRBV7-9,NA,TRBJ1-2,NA,TGTGCCAGCGCCGAGGGGGCTAACTATGGCTACACCTTC,CASAEGANYGYTF
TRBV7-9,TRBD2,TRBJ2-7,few,TGTGCCAGCAGCTGGAGAGTAGCGGGGGCCTACGAGCAGTACTTC,CASSWRVAGAYEQYF
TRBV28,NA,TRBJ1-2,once,TGTGCCAGCAGTTCCAATCCCTTGAAAAAACATGGCTACACCTTC,CASSSNPLKKHGYTF
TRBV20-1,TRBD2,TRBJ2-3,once,TGCAGTGCTAGGACCGGGGCGGGAGCAGATACGCAGTATTTT,CSARTGAGADTQYF
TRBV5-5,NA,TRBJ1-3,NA,TGTGCCAGCAGCCCCCCAGGGTCTCCTGGAAACACCATATATTTT,CASSPPGSPGNTIYF
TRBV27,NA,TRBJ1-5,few,TGTGCCAGCAGTTCCGGGACTGTGGTGAGGCAGCCCCAGCATTTT,CASSSGTVVRQPQHF
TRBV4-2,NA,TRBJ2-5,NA,TGTGCCAGCAGCCAAGATAATGCCGCGGGTCGGGACGGGGAGACCCAGTACTTC,CASSQDNAAGRDGETQYF